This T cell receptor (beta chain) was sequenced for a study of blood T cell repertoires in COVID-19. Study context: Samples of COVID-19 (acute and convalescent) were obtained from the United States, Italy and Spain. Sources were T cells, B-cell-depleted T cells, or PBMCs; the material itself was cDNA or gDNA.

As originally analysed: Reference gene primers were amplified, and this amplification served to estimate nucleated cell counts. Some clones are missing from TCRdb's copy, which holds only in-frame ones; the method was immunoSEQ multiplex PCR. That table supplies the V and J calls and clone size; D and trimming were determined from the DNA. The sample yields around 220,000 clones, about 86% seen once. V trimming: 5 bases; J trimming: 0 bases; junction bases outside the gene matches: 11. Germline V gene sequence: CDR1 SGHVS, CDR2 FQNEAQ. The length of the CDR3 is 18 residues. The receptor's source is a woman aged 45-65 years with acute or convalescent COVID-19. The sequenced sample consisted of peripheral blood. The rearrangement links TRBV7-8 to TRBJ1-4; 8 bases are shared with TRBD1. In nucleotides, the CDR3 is TGTGCCAGCAGCCGCACTGACAGGGGACAAGCAACTAATGAAAAACTGTTTTTT. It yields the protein CASSRTDRGQATNEKLFF. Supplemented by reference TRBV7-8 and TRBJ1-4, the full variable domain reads GAGVSQSPRYKVAKRGQDVALRCDPISGHVSLFWYQQALGQGPEFLTYFQNEAQLDKSGLPSDRFFAERPEGSVSTLKIQRTQQEDSAVYLCASSRTDRGQATNEKLFFGSGTQLSVL.